Below, one T cell receptor (beta chain) is given with its context. CDR3 length: 13 residues. Germline V gives CDR1 MNHEY, CDR2 SVGAGI. V gave up 7 bases and J gave up 1 base; unmatched junction bases: 3. This entry is derived from a study of Ad26.COV2.S vaccination and SARS-CoV-2 variants. The data were produced by immunoSEQ multiplex PCR, yet TCRdb's version contains in-frame clones alone and is incomplete. The sample lists about 350,000 clones, about 90% occurring once. The input for sequencing was peripheral blood, taken after recovery from COVID-19. The receptor's source is a human donor who had recovered from COVID-19. The chain has TRBV6-5 and TRBJ1-1; 7 bases line up with TRBD1. The CDR3: CASNDRANTEAFF. In DNA form, the CDR3 reads TGTGCCAGCAACGACAGGGCGAACACTGAAGCTTTCTTT.